This TCR beta chain derives from a study of shared clonotypes between healthy human individuals. CD8 cells classed as naive were CD45RO-negative and positively selected for CCR7, excluding terminally differentiated effector memory CD45RA+ cells. Each of the donors was a healthy adult who was HIV-negative and had not had a recent acute infection or vaccination. Assay used: immunoSEQ multiplex PCR; TCRdb lists only in-frame clones, some missing. The table records some 2.1 million clones, 93% of them present only once. V shed 0 bases and J shed 0 bases, with 16 bases lying between them. This CDR3 comprises 18 residues. Germline assignment: CDR1 SGHRS and CDR2 YFSETQ.

The genes are TRBV5-1 and TRBJ2-1; TRBD2 is a possible D gene (5 bases). Sequencing was carried out using naive CD8+ T cells from PBMCs. This receptor was obtained from a man aged 18-30 years in good health. Some clones in this sample may be carry-over from other donors' samples. The CDR3, as DNA: TGCGCCAGCAGCTTGGGGCAAATGGAGGTGGGCTCCTACAATGAGCAGTTCTTC. It specifies CASSLGQMEVGSYNEQFF.